The 25 T cell receptor beta chains given below trace back to one sample, sequenced in a study of T cell repertoires in cytomegalovirus infection. TCRdb re-called the reads with MiXCR, one entry per CDR3 protein. The sample lists under 350,000 distinct CDR3 sequences, more than 9% occurring once. Sequencing was carried out using PBMCs. The receptor set was obtained from a human donor in good health (CMV status not recorded). Some clones in this sample may be carry-over from other donors' samples.

In its sample, this clonotype was seen a few times. The gene calls are TRBV11-2 and TRBJ2-4; D uncertain. Trimming cost V 8 bases and J 0 bases, with 8 bases left between them. The CDR3 has 13 residues. CDR1 is SGHAT and CDR2 is FQNNGV in the germline V gene. The CDR3 region is CASLGIAKNIQYF. In DNA, the CDR3 is TGTGCCAGCTTAGGTATAGCCAAAAACATTCAGTACTTC.

This clonotype was seen repeatedly, ten times or more. The chain employs TRBV7-2 and TRBJ2-7; possible D gene TRBD2, 5 bases. V was pared by 2 bases and J by 3 bases, with 11 bases between. CDR3 length: 14 residues. CDR1 is SGHTA, CDR2 FQGNSA, per germline. CDR3 in amino acids: CASSLTRALYEQYF. In DNA form, the CDR3 reads TGTGCCAGCAGCTTAACGAGGGCCCTCTACGAGCAGTACTTC.

The V call is TRBV28, the J call TRBJ2-7, with 12 bases lining up with TRBD2. The trim removed 9 bases at V and 3 bases at J, leaving 6 bases unmatched. CDR1 is MDHEN, CDR2 SYDVKM, per germline. The CDR3 sequence is 14 residues long. CDR3 DNA: TGTGCCAGTGGGACTAGCGGGTTCCTCTACGAGCAGTACTTC. Its translation is CASGTSGFLYEQYF.

This chain connects TRBV28 to TRBJ1-2; a weak D match, TRBD1 (6 bases). The germline V gene encodes CDR1 MDHEN and CDR2 SYDVKM. This CDR3 contains 13 residues. With 4 bases removed from V and 4 bases from J, the gap between germline ends came to 10 bases. The CDR3, as DNA: TGTGCCAGCAGTTCCGGACAGCTCTATGGCTACACCTTC. Translating it yields CASSSGQLYGYTF.

This clonotype showed up just a few times. This rearrangement joins TRBV27 to TRBJ2-5; no definite D call. Trimming stripped 6 bases from V and 3 bases from J, with 14 bases between. There are 14 residues in the CDR3. Germline CDR1 MNHEY, CDR2 SMNVEV (reference sequence). The CDR3 loop reads CASSPYWPEETQYF. CDR3 sequence (DNA): TGTGCCAGCAGCCCCTACTGGCCTGAAGAGACCCAGTACTTC.

This clonotype was observed a few times. The chain employs TRBV7-2 and TRBJ2-1, with TRBD2 identical over 7 bases. V lost 3 bases, J lost 6 bases, and 8 bases stayed unmatched. This CDR3 comprises 15 residues. Germline assignment: CDR1 SGHTA and CDR2 FQGNSA. The CDR3 bases are TGTGCCAGCAGCTTTCCGGGACTAATGACCAATGAGCAGTTCTTC. This sequence encodes CASSFPGLMTNEQFF.

This clonotype was seen ten or more times. The genes are TRBV7-2 and TRBJ2-5; D is perhaps TRBD2 (6 bases). Deletions cut 2 bases from V and 5 bases from J, with 9 bases between. This CDR3 is built from 13 residues. CDR1 SGHTA and CDR2 FQGNSA come from the germline V gene. The CDR3 region is CASSLTSPETQYF. For the CDR3, the DNA is TGTGCCAGCAGCTTAACTAGCCCGGAGACCCAGTACTTC. Together with reference TRBV7-2 and TRBJ2-5, the CDR3 gives the full variable domain: GAGVSQSPSNKVTEKGKDVELRCDPISGHTALYWYRQSLGQGLEFLIYFQGNSAPDKSGLPSDRFSAERTGGSVSTLTIQRTQQEDSAVYLCASSLTSPETQYFGPGTRLLVL.

This chain uses TRBV12-3 or TRBV12-4 with TRBJ2-1, with TRBD2 matching 11 bases. The CDR3 runs to 14 residues. The V gene end was trimmed by 6 bases and the J gene end by 9 bases; junction bases not matched to a gene: 7. CDR3 sequence: CASRRSGGVGEQFF. The CDR3 DNA is TGTGCCAGCAGACGTAGCGGGGGGGTAGGTGAGCAGTTCTTC.

A note on this clonotype: A much larger clone differs by one base, so this may be a read error. The rearrangement joins TRBV7-2 to TRBJ1-2; 9 bases map to TRBD1. The CDR3 runs to 14 residues. The ends lost 5 bases at V and 7 bases at J; junction bases unmatched: 8. Germline V CDR1 and CDR2: SGHTA, FQGNSA. This CDR3 reads CASSVGTGRSGYTF. CDR3 nucleotide sequence: TGTGCCAGCAGCGTAGGGACAGGGAGAAGTGGCTACACCTTC. Drawing the rest from reference TRBV7-2 and TRBJ1-2, the complete variable domain is GAGVSQSPSNKVTEKGKDVELRCDPISGHTALYWYRQSLGQGLEFLIYFQGNSAPDKSGLPSDRFSAERTGGSVSTLTIQRTQQEDSAVYLCASSVGTGRSGYTFGSGTRLTVV.

The V call is TRBV12-3 or TRBV12-4, the J call TRBJ2-2; 7 nucleotides match TRBD1. The CDR3 is 15 residues long. The J segment lost 2 bases and the V segment lost 4 bases, leaving 4 bases of the junction unmatched. This CDR3 is CASSSGQINTGELFF. The DNA for the CDR3 is TGTGCCAGCAGTTCGGGACAGATTAACACCGGGGAGCTGTTTTTT.

This chain joins TRBV2 and TRBJ2-7, with TRBD1 matching 10 bases. This CDR3 is 15 amino acids long. V was clipped by 7 bases and J by 5 bases; unmatched bases: 11. Germline assignment: CDR1 SNHLY and CDR2 FYNNEI. The CDR3 reads CASNPTGTGVNEQYF. CDR3 sequence (DNA): TGTGCCAGCAATCCAACCGGGACAGGGGTCAACGAGCAGTACTTC. The full variable domain, in which reference TRBV2 and TRBJ2-7 provide the parts outside the CDR3, is EPEVTQTPSHQVTQMGQEVILRCVPISNHLYFYWYRQILGQKVEFLVSFYNNEISEKSEIFDDQFSVERPDGSNFTLKIRSTKLEDSAMYFCASNPTGTGVNEQYFGPGTRLTVT.

This clonotype was recorded a few times. This chain connects TRBV7-2 to TRBJ2-1; tentative D call: TRBD1 (5 bases). The length of the CDR3 is 15 residues. Germline-derived CDR1 and CDR2 are SGHTA and FQGNSA. The V end lost 1 base, the J end lost 5 bases, and 12 bases lay between the germline ends. The CDR3 protein is CASSLEQGANNEQFF. The DNA for the CDR3 is TGTGCCAGCAGCTTAGAACAAGGGGCCAACAATGAGCAGTTCTTC.

The gene calls are TRBV5-1 and TRBJ1-1, with D hard to call. The CDR3 has 14 amino acids. The germline V and J ends were trimmed by 4 bases and 1 base, with 11 bases remaining between them. CDR1 SGHRS and CDR2 YFSETQ come from the germline V gene. The CDR3 spells CASSQQSGNTEAFF. CDR3 DNA sequence: TGCGCCAGCAGCCAACAATCAGGGAACACTGAAGCTTTCTTT.

This clonotype was counted ten times or more. The chain joins TRBV7-2 to TRBJ2-7; D may be TRBD2 (6 bases). This CDR3 contains 13 residues. V lost 5 bases, J lost 7 bases, and 15 bases lay in between. The germline V gene encodes CDR1 SGHTA and CDR2 FQGNSA. CDR3 nucleotides: TGTGCCAGCAGCAGGGACCCTGGGAGGGAGCAGTACTTC. Encoded protein: CASSRDPGREQYF. The whole variable domain, filled in from reference TRBV7-2 and TRBJ2-7, reads GAGVSQSPSNKVTEKGKDVELRCDPISGHTALYWYRQSLGQGLEFLIYFQGNSAPDKSGLPSDRFSAERTGGSVSTLTIQRTQQEDSAVYLCASSRDPGREQYFGPGTRLTVT.

The chain recombines TRBV12-3 or TRBV12-4 with TRBJ1-5, with D maybe TRBD1 (6 bases). Between the trimmed V and J ends, which lost 5 bases and 7 bases, there was a span of 15 bases. This CDR3 region has 14 residues. Written as DNA, the CDR3 is TGTGCCAGCAGTATACAGGGTTTTGGGCAGCCCCAGCATTTT. Translation gives CASSIQGFGQPQHF.

This clonotype has a count of ten or more. CDR3 loop: CASSPGTSGRGETQYF. The CDR3 nucleotides read TGTGCCAGCAGCCCCGGGACTAGCGGGAGGGGGGAGACCCAGTACTTC. This chain uses TRBV7-2 with TRBJ2-5, with 16 bases fitting TRBD2. J lost 5 bases, V lost 5 bases, and 5 bases had no gene match. Germline CDR1 and CDR2: SGHTA and FQGNSA. This CDR3 contains 16 residues.

The sample holds a few counts of this clonotype. This rearrangement joins TRBV19 to TRBJ1-1; a weak D match, TRBD1 (6 bases). Per germline, CDR1 LNHDA and CDR2 SQIVND (reference sequence). The CDR3 loop spans 13 amino acids. Between the trimmed V and J ends, which lost 3 bases and 7 bases, there was a span of 12 bases. The CDR3: CASSISRGGEAFF. In DNA, the CDR3 is TGTGCCAGTAGTATCTCCAGGGGTGGTGAAGCTTTCTTT.

In its sample, this clonotype was seen many times. The genes are TRBV12-3 or TRBV12-4 and TRBJ2-5; 8 bases are a match to TRBD2. The V and J ends lost 6 bases and 5 bases, in that order; junction bases with no gene match: 5. This CDR3 region has 13 residues. This CDR3 reads CASSLRGAETQYF. CDR3 coding DNA: TGTGCCAGCAGCCTGCGGGGGGCGGAGACCCAGTACTTC.

This clonotype was picked up many times. This rearrangement joins TRBV9 to TRBJ2-4; D may correspond to TRBD1 or TRBD2 (7 bases each). Per the germline V gene, CDR1 is SGDLS and CDR2 is YYNGEE. The CDR3 is made up of 18 amino acids. V was cut by 3 bases and J by 0 bases, with 19 bases left in between. As DNA, the CDR3 is TGTGCCAGCAGCGCGAGAGGGGGGGACAGAGTAGCCAAAAACATTCAGTACTTC. Its translation is CASSARGGDRVAKNIQYF.

This clonotype has ten or more counts. This chain connects TRBV7-2 to TRBJ2-5; 8 bases fit TRBD2. The length of the CDR3 is 16 residues. Trimming at V came to 5 bases and at J to 1 base, leaving 9 bases not matched to a gene. Germline assignment: CDR1 SGHTA and CDR2 FQGNSA. The CDR3 DNA follows: TGTGCCAGCAGCAGTAGCGGGGCGCCCCCCCAAGAGACCCAGTACTTC. It codes for CASSSSGAPPQETQYF.

The sample holds a few counts of this clonotype. V usage is TRBV25-1 and J usage is TRBJ2-3; D not certain. With 3 bases removed from V and 4 bases from J, the gap between germline ends came to 8 bases. The germline V gene has CDR1 MGHDK and CDR2 SYGVNS. The CDR3 length is 13 residues. The CDR3 DNA reads as TGTGCCAGCAGTGACGGAATTTCAGATACGCAGTATTTT. This codes for CASSDGISDTQYF.

V usage is TRBV18 and J usage is TRBJ2-6, with D possibly matching TRBD1 (6 bases). This CDR3 comprises 18 residues. Germline V gene data show CDR1 as KGHSH and CDR2 as LQKENI. V shed 4 bases and J shed 4 bases, with 20 bases lying between them. The CDR3 sequence: CASSLPPRQGSGANVLTF. The DNA of the CDR3 is TGTGCCAGCTCACTACCCCCGAGGCAGGGGTCCGGGGCCAACGTCCTGACTTTC.

This clonotype was picked up many times. The genes are TRBV12-3 or TRBV12-4 and TRBJ2-2; maybe TRBD1 (6 bases). Trimming shortened V by 7 bases and J by 0 bases, and 12 bases separated the two germline ends. The length of the CDR3 is 15 residues. DNA of the CDR3: TGTGCCAGCACCATATCAGGGGCGAACACCGGGGAGCTGTTTTTT. As protein: CASTISGANTGELFF.

This clonotype was counted between two and nine times. This sequence joins TRBV12-3 or TRBV12-4 and TRBJ1-5, with 10 bases that match TRBD1. With 5 bases clipped from V and 5 bases from J, the junction kept 3 bases outside the gene matches. CDR3 length: 14 residues. CDR3 amino acids: CASSPTGGYQPQHF. CDR3 nucleotides: TGTGCCAGCAGTCCGACAGGGGGCTATCAGCCCCAGCATTTT.

This clonotype was seen many times. This sequence joins TRBV7-2 and TRBJ2-7; TRBD2 matches at 12 bases. There are 15 residues in the CDR3. The trim removed 5 bases at V and 4 bases at J, leaving 6 bases unmatched. From germline, CDR1 is SGHTA and CDR2 FQGNSA. For the CDR3, the DNA is TGTGCCAGCAGCGACGGACTAGCGGGGAAGTACGAGCAGTACTTC. As protein: CASSDGLAGKYEQYF.